This T cell receptor beta chain was documented in a study of vaccination effects on CD4 cells after COVID-19. Viral peptide pool expansion of antigen-specific CD4+ T cells preceded sequencing in the ViraFEST assay. It was after roughly 11 days of culture that CD4+ T cells were isolated. Vaccinees lacked prior SARS-CoV-2 infection and tested negative for nucleocapsid antibodies. IL-2 medium was substituted for half the medium on days 3 and 7. Overall study results and limits: The study found marked clonal contraction of infection- and vaccine-induced clones late after vaccination.

About this clone: The antigen is unknown.

The germline gives CDR1 MNHEY, CDR2 SVGEGT. V was clipped by 0 bases and J by 8 bases, with 17 bases between them. CDR3 length equals 16 residues. Some clones are missing from TCRdb's copy, which holds only in-frame ones; the method was immunoSEQ multiplex PCR. This sample carries more than 20,000 clones, approximately 70% of them seen once, and the ten largest clones take 7.5% to 9.5%. This TCR was recovered from a human donor who received a COVID-19 vaccine. The rearrangement uses TRBV6-2 or TRBV6-3 and TRBJ2-1, with a tentative D call TRBD2 (5 bases). Sequenced material: CD4+ T cells from PBMCs cultured with HCoV-NL63 spike peptides, taken before COVID-19 vaccination. The CDR3 sequence: CASSYSRRVSGDEQFF. The CDR3 DNA sequence: TGTGCCAGCAGTTACTCGAGGCGGGTCTCAGGCGATGAGCAGTTCTTC.